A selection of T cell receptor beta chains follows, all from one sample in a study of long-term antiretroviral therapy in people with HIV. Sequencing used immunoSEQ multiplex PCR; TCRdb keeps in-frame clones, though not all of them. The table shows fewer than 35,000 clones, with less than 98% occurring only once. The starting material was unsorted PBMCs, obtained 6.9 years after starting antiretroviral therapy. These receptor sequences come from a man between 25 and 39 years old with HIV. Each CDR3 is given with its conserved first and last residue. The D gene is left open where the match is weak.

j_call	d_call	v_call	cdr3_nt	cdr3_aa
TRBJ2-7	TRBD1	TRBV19	TGTGCCAGTAGTATAGGCCCTGACAGGGCCCACGAGCAGTACTTC	CASSIGPDRAHEQYF
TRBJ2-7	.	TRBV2	TGTGCCAGCAGTGTGGGGCGGGGCTACGAGCAGTACTTC	CASSVGRGYEQYF
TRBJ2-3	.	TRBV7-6	TGTGCCAGCAGCCGACTAGCTGGGGGCGAGCAGTATTTT	CASSRLAGGEQYF
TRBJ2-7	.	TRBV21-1	TGTGCCAGCAGCCGCGGGCCACAGGCGGGAGAGAAGGGCTACGAGCAGTACTTC	CASSRGPQAGEKGYEQYF
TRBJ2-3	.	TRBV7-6	TGTGCCAGCAGCTCAGAGGGAGACACTGGGGATACGCAGTATTTT	CASSSEGDTGDTQYF
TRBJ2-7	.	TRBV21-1	TGTGCCAGCAGCCCCTACCGGGGAAGATCGACCTACGAGCAGTACTTC	CASSPYRGRSTYEQYF
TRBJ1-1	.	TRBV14	TGTGCCAGCAGCGGGTCGCAGGGGAGCACTGAAGCTTTCTTT	CASSGSQGSTEAFF
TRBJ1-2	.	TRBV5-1	TGCGCCAGCAGCCTCATCGGGGACTCTAACTATGGCTACACCTTC	CASSLIGDSNYGYTF
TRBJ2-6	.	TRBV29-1	TGCAGCGTCTCAAGCGGGGCCAACGTCCTGACTTTC	CSVSSGANVLTF
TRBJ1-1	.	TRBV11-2	TGTGCCAGCAGCTTAGGACCTATGAACACTGAAGCTTTCTTT	CASSLGPMNTEAFF
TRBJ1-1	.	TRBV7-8	TGTGCCAGCAGCTTTGGGCGAGGACTGGGCAACACTGAAGCTTTCTTT	CASSFGRGLGNTEAFF